Below, one T cell receptor beta chain is given with its context. The antigen remains undetermined. These data belong to a study of Ad26.COV2.S vaccination and SARS-CoV-2 variants. Notes on the study in general: Total responses of T cells may have been underestimated by the analyses of TCR breadth and depth. Compared with placebo recipients, vaccine recipients had higher spike-specific TCR breadth.

The data were produced by immunoSEQ multiplex PCR, yet TCRdb's version contains in-frame clones alone and is incomplete. Of more than 85,000 clones detected, roughly 75% appear once; the ten largest clones hold 17%. Germline V gene data show CDR1 as SGHRS and CDR2 as YFSETQ. CDR3 size: 13 residues. V lost 1 base and J lost 3, with 7 bases in between. This TCR was sampled from a human donor who had recovered from COVID-19. The sample here was peripheral blood, taken after recovery from COVID-19. The chain employs TRBV5-1 and TRBJ1-1, with D unresolved. The DNA of the CDR3 is TGCGCCAGCAGCTTGCAGGACGACACTGAAGCTTTCTTT. Its translation: CASSLQDDTEAFF.